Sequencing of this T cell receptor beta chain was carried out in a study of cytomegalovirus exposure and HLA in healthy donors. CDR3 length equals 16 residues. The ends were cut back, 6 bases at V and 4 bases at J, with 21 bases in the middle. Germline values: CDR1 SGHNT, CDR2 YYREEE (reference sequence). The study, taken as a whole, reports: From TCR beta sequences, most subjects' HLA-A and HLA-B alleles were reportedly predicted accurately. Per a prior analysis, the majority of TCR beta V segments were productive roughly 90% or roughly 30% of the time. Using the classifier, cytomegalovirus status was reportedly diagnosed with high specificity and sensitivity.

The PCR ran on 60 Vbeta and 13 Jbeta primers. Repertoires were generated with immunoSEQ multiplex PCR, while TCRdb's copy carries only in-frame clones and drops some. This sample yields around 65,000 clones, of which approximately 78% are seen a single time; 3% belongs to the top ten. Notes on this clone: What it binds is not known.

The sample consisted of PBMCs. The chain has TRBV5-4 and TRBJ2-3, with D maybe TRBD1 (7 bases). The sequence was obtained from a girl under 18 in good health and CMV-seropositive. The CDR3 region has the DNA TGTGCCAGCACCAGGCAGGGGGGCAGGGCTCCAGATACGCAGTATTTT. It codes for CASTRQGGRAPDTQYF.